The text below deals with one T cell receptor beta chain. These data are taken from a study of shared clonotypes between healthy human individuals. CDR1 and CDR2 (germline): MDHEN, SYDVKM. This CDR3 is 16 amino acids long. V lost 5 bases and J 0 bases, leaving 14 bases between the germline ends. The authors distributed each subset's genomic DNA evenly over several immunoSEQ plates. This table comes from immunoSEQ multiplex PCR, and its TCRdb copy is limited to in-frame clones, with some not included. Altogether hundreds of thousands of clones are present, around 97% being singletons, with the ten largest covering around 0.057%.

This TCR derives from a woman in her twenties or thirties in good health. The specimen was naive CD4+ T cells sorted from blood. The subset is: CD45RA+ positively selected. J is TRBJ1-5 and V is TRBV28; D possibly corresponds to TRBD1 (5 bases). The CDR3 loop is CASSARTWYSNQPQHF. DNA for the CDR3: TGTGCCAGCAGTGCCAGGACATGGTATAGCAATCAGCCCCAGCATTTT.